This TCR beta chain was captured in a study of blood T cell repertoires in COVID-19. Looked up from germline, CDR1 is MNHEY and CDR2 is SVGAGI. The CDR3 contains 15 residues. V lost 0 bases and J 0 bases, leaving 6 bases between the germline ends. This clone showed up just once. Study processing details: The authors estimated nucleated cell counts from reference gene primer amplification. The protocol was immunoSEQ multiplex PCR, while the TCRdb copy is restricted to in-frame clones and leaves out a portion. V and J calls and clone size come straight from that table; D and trimming were deduced from the DNA. The sample has about 140,000 clones; roughly 86% are singletons.

The material sequenced was peripheral blood. The source of this sequence is an older woman with acute or convalescent COVID-19. V usage is TRBV6-5 and J usage is TRBJ1-5, with no clear D. The CDR3: CASSYSQDSNQPQHF. In DNA form, the CDR3 reads TGTGCCAGCAGTTACTCACAAGATAGCAATCAGCCCCAGCATTTT.